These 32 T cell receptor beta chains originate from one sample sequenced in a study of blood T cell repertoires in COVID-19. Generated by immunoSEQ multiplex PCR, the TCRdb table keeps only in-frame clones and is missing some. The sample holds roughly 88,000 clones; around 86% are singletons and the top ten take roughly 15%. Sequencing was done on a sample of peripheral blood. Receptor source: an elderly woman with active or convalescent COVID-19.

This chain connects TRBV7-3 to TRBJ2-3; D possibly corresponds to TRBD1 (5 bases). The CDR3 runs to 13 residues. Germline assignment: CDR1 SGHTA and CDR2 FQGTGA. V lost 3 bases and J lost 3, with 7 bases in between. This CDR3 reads CASSFQGTDTQYF. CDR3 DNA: TGTGCCAGCAGCTTTCAGGGAACAGATACGCAGTATTTT. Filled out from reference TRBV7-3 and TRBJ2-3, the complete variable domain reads GAGVSQTPSNKVTEKGKYVELRCDPISGHTALYWYRQSLGQGPEFLIYFQGTGAADDSGLPNDRFFAVRPEGSVSTLKIQRTERGDSAVYLCASSFQGTDTQYFGPGTRLTVL.

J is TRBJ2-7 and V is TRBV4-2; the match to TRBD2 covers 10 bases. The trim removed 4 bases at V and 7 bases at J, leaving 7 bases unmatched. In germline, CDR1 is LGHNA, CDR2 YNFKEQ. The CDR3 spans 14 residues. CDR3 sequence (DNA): TGTGCCAGCAGCCCGCGGACTAGCGGTTTGGAGCAGTACTTC. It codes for CASSPRTSGLEQYF.

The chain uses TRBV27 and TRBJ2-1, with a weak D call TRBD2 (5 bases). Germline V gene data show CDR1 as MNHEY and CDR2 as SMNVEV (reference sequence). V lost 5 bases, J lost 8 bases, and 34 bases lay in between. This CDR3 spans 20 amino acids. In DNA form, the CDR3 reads TGTGCCAGCAGTCTTGCACCGGGAACATATAGCCGGCTGGCGAATTATGAGCAGTTCTTC. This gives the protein CASSLAPGTYSRLANYEQFF.

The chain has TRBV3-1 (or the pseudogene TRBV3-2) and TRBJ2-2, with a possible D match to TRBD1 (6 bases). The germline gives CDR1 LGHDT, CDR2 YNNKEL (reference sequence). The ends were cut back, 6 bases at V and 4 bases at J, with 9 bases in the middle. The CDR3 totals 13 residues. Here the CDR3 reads CASSAGVTGELFF. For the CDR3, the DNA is TGTGCCAGCAGTGCAGGGGTCACCGGGGAGCTGTTTTTT.

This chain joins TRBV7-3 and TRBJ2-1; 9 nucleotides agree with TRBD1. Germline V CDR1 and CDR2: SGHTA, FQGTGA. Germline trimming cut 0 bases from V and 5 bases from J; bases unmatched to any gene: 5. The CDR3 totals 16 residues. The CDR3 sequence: CASSLTPWTGDNEQFF. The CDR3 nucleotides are TGTGCCAGCAGCTTAACCCCGTGGACAGGGGACAATGAGCAGTTCTTC.

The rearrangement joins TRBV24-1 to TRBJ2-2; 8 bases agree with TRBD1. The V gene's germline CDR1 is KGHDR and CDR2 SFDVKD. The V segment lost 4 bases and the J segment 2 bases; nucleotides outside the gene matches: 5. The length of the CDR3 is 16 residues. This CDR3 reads CATSETQGANTGELFF. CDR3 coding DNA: TGTGCCACCAGTGAGACCCAGGGGGCCAACACCGGGGAGCTGTTTTTT.

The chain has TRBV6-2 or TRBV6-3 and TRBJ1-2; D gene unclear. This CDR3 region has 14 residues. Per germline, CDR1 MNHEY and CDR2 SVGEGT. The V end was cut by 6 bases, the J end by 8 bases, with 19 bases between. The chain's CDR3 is CASSPSVYLGGYTF. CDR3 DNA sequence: TGTGCCAGCAGCCCTTCTGTGTATCTAGGCGGCTACACCTTC.

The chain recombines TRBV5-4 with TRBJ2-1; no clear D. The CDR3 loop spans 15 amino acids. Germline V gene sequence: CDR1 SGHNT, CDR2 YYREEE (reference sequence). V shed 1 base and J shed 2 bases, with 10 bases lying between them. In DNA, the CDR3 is TGTGCCAGCAGCTTGCTGGAGAACGCCTACAATGAGCAGTTCTTC. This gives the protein CASSLLENAYNEQFF. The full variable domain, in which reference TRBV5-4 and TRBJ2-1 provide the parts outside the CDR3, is ETGVTQSPTHLIKTRGQQVTLRCSSQSGHNTVSWYQQALGQGPQFIFQYYREEENGRGNFPPRFSGLQFPNYSSELNVNALELDDSALYLCASSLLENAYNEQFFGPGTRLTVL.

The CDR3 here is CASKYRDRVNEQYF. The CDR3 nucleotides are TGTGCCAGCAAATACCGGGACAGGGTAAACGAGCAGTACTTC. This chain uses TRBV7-9 with TRBJ2-7; 9 bases match TRBD1. The length of the CDR3 is 14 residues. Germline V gives CDR1 SEHNR, CDR2 FQNEAQ (reference sequence). The V segment lost 7 bases and the J segment 5 bases; nucleotides outside the gene matches: 9.

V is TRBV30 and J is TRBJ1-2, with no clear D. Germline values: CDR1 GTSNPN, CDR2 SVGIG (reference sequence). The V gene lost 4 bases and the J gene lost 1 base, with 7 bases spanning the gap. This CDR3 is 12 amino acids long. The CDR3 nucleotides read TGTGCCTGGACAGTCCTTAACTATGGCTACACCTTC. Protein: CAWTVLNYGYTF.

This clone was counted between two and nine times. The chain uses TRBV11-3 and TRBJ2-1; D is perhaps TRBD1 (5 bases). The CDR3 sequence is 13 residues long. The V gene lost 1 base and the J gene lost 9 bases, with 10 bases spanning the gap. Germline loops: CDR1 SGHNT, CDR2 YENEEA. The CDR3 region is CASSLGTTFEQFF. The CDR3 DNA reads TGTGCCAGCAGCTTAGGGACAACTTTTGAGCAGTTCTTC.

CDR3 in DNA: TGTGCCAGCAGCTTGGAACGACAGGACTATGGCTACACCTTC. It translates to CASSLERQDYGYTF. V is TRBV5-4 and J is TRBJ1-2; D may be TRBD1 (6 bases). V was pared by 0 bases and J by 3 bases, with 9 bases between. Germline CDR1 reads SGHNT; CDR2 reads YYREEE (reference sequence). CDR3 size: 14 residues.

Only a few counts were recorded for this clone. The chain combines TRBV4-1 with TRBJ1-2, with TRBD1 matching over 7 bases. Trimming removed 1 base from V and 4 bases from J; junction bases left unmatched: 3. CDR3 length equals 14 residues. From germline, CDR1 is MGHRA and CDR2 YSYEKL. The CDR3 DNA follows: TGCGCCAGCAGCCAAGGGGGGACAGTCTATGGCTACACCTTC. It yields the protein CASSQGGTVYGYTF.

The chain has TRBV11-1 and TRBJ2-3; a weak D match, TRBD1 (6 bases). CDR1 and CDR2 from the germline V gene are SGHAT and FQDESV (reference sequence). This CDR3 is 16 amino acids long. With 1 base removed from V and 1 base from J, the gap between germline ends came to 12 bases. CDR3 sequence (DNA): TGTGCCAGCAGCTTAGAGGTGTCAGGGGGCACAGATACGCAGTATTTT. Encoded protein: CASSLEVSGGTDTQYF.

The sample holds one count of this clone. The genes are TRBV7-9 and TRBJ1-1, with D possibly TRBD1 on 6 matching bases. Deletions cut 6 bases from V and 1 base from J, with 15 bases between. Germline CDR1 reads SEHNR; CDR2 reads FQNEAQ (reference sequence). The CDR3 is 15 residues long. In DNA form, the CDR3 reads TGTGCCAGCAGTCAGGCGGACAGAGAGAACACTGAAGCTTTCTTT. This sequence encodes CASSQADRENTEAFF.

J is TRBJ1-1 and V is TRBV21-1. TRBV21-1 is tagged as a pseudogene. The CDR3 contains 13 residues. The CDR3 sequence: CASSKVYREEAFF. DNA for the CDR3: TGTGCCAGCAGCAAAGTGTACCGGGAAGAAGCTTTCTTT.

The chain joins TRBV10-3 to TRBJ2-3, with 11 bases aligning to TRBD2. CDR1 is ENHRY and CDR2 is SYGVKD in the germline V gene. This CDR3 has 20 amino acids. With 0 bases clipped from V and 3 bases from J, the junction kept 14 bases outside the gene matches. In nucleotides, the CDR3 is TGTGCCATCAGTGAGTCGATGTTCCTCGGGACTAGCGGAAATACAGATACGCAGTATTTT. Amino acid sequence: CAISESMFLGTSGNTDTQYF.

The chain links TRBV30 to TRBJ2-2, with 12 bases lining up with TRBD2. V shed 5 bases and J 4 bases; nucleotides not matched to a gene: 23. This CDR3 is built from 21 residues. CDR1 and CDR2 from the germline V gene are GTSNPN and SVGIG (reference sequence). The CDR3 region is CAWAPNLAGGPKPRRTGELFF. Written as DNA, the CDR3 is TGTGCCTGGGCCCCCAACCTAGCGGGGGGGCCTAAGCCCCGGCGCACCGGGGAGCTGTTTTTT. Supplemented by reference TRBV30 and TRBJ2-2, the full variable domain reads SQTIHQWPATLVQPVGSPLSLECTVEGTSNPNLYWYRQAAGRGLQLLFYSVGIGQISSEVPQNLSASRPQDRQFILSSKKLLLSDSGFYLCAWAPNLAGGPKPRRTGELFFGEGSRLTVL.

In nucleotides, the CDR3 is TGTGCCAGCAGCGTAGGGACTAGCGTAGGTCAAGAGACCCAGTACTTC. It encodes CASSVGTSVGQETQYF. The chain links TRBV9 to TRBJ2-5; 9 positions agree with TRBD2. The CDR3 runs to 16 residues. V gave up 0 bases and J gave up 2 bases; unmatched junction bases: 5. Germline values: CDR1 SGDLS, CDR2 YYNGEE.

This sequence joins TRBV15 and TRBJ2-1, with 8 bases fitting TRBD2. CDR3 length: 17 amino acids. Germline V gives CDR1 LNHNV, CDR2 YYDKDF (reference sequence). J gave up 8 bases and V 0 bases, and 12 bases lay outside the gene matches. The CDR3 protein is CATSRDPDSSGRYEQFF. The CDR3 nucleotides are TGTGCCACCAGCAGAGATCCTGATTCGAGCGGGAGATATGAGCAGTTCTTC.

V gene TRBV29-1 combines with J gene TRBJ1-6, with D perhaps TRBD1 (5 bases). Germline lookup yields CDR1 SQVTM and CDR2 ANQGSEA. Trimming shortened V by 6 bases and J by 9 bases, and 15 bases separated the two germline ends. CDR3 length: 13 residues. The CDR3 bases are TGCAGCGTGGGGGAGGTTAATGGTTCACCCCTCCACTTT. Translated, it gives CSVGEVNGSPLHF.

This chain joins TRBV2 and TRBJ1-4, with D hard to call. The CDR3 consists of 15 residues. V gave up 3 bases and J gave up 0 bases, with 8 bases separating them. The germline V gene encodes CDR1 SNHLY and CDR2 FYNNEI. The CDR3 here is CASSDVTATNEKLFF. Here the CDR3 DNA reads TGTGCCAGCAGTGATGTAACAGCAACTAATGAAAAACTGTTTTTT. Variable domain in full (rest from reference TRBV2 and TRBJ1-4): EPEVTQTPSHQVTQMGQEVILRCVPISNHLYFYWYRQILGQKVEFLVSFYNNEISEKSEIFDDQFSVERPDGSNFTLKIRSTKLEDSAMYFCASSDVTATNEKLFFGSGTQLSVL.

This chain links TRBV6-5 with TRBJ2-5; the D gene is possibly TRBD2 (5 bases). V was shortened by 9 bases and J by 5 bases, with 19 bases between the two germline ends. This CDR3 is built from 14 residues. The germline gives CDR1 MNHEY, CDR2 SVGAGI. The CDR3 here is CASTPTYRGETQYF. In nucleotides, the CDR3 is TGTGCCAGTACGCCAACCTACCGCGGGGAGACCCAGTACTTC.

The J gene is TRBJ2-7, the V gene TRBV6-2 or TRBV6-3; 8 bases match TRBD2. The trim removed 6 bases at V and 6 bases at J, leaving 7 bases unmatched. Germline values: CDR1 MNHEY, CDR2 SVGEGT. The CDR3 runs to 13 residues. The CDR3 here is CASSLGLGREQYF. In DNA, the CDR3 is TGTGCCAGCAGCCTGGGACTAGGTCGCGAGCAGTACTTC.

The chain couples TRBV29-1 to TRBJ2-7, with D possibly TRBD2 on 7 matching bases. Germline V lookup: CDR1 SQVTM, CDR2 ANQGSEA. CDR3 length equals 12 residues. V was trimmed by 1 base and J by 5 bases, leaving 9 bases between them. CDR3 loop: CSVEGGGHEQYF. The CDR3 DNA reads TGCAGCGTTGAAGGCGGGGGCCACGAGCAGTACTTC.

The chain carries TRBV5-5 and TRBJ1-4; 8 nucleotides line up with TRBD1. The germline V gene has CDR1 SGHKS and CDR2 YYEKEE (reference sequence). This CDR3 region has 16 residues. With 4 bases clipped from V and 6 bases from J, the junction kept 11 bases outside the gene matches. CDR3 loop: CASSLGQGARDEKLFF. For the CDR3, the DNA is TGTGCCAGCAGCCTGGGTCAGGGGGCAAGGGATGAAAAACTGTTTTTT.

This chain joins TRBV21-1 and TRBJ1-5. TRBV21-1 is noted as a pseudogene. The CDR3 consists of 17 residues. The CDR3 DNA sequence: TGTGCCAGCAGCAAAGGGTCAGGAGGACCAAGCAATCAGCCCCAGCATTTT. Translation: CASSKGSGGPSNQPQHF.

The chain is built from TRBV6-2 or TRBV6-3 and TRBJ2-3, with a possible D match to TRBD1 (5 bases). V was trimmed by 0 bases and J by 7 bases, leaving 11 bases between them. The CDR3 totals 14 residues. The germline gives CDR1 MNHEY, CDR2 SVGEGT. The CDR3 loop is CASSYSIPGNTQYF. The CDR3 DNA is TGTGCCAGCAGTTACTCGATCCCAGGGAATACGCAGTATTTT.

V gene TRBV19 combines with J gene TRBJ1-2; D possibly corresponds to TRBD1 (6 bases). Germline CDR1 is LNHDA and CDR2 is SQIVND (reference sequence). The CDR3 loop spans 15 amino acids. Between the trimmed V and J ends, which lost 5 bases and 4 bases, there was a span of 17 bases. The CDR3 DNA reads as TGTGCCAGTAGTTCCGACCACAGGGAACGCTATGGCTACACCTTC. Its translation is CASSSDHRERYGYTF. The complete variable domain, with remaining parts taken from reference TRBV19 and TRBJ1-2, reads DGGITQSPKYLFRKEGQNVTLSCEQNLNHDAMYWYRQDPGQGLRLIYYSQIVNDFQKGDIAEGYSVSREKKESFPLTVTSAQKNPTAFYLCASSSDHRERYGYTFGSGTRLTVV.

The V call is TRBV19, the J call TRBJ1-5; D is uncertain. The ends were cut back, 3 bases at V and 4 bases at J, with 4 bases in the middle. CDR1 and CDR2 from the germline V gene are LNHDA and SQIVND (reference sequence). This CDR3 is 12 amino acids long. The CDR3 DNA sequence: TGTGCCAGTAGTATGCAGAATCAGCCCCAGCATTTT. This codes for CASSMQNQPQHF.

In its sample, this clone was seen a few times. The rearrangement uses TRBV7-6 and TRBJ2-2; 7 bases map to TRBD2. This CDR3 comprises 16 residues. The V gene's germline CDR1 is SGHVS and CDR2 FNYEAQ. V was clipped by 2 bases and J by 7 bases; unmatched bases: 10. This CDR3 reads CASSLYEGGQVGELFF. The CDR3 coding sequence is TGTGCCAGCAGCTTATATGAGGGAGGGCAGGTCGGGGAGCTGTTTTTT.

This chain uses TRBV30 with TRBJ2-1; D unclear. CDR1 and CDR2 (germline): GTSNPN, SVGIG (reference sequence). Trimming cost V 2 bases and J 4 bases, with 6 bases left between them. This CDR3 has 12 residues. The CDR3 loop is CAWSLNYNEQFF. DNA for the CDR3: TGTGCCTGGAGTCTAAATTACAATGAGCAGTTCTTC.